This TCR beta chain was identified in a study of radiation and T cells in renal cell carcinoma. Study-level results: From baseline, blood top tumor clonotypes peaked at 2 weeks post-radiation.

Time point described: blood 4 weeks post-SBRT, at nephrectomy. Treatment indicated: 15 Gy SBRT to primary tumor, nephrectomy 4 weeks later. The V and J ends lost 5 bases and 3 bases respectively, with 9 bases between them. CDR1 is LNHDA and CDR2 is SQIVND in the germline V gene (reference sequence). The CDR3 has 13 amino acids. TCRdb's copy holds only in-frame clones and misses some; the assay was immunoSEQ multiplex PCR. The table lists 120,000 to 150,000 clones, 65% to 90% of them singletons. Regarding this clone: Its specificity is unknown.

This clonotype was obtained from a woman aged 45 to 65 with renal cell carcinoma. Specimen: blood, collected from a patient whose treatment included radiotherapy and nephrectomy. V gene TRBV19 combines with J gene TRBJ2-3, with D perhaps matching TRBD1 or TRBD2 (5 bases each). The CDR3 coding sequence is TGTGCCAGTAGTGAGGGGCGAACAGATACGCAGTATTTT. Translating gives CASSEGRTDTQYF.